This T cell receptor beta chain was identified during a study of tumor-infiltrating lymphocytes in localized non-small cell lung cancer (dated by TCRdb to the early 2020s). About the study as a whole: Several histologies were represented in the cohort, which also included both smokers and never-smokers as well as patients whose samples were collected after neoadjuvant chemotherapy. From each patient came resected tumor tissue plus uninvolved lung tissue from that same patient, and the uninvolved lung tissue was described as non-adjacent to the tumor. Flow cytometry, multiplex immunofluorescence, RNA-seq, exome sequencing and proteomics were applied to the same patients as TCR sequencing, which was one of several integrated assays. The overall ICON cohort comprised over a hundred surgical patients with localized non-small cell lung cancer whose tumors were resected. A total of 55 patients were part of the paired comparison of immunoSEQ T-cell fraction between tumor and uninvolved lung.

The CDR3 runs 17 residues from the cysteine to the phenylalanine. Only the CDR3 part of the read is kept: 51 bases, read in frame from the first base. V sheds 0 bases and J sheds 2 bases, leaving 16 bases between their ends. For CDR1 and CDR2, the germline V gene lists SGDLS and YYNGEE. What the research found in general, with its limitations: The TCR-derived T-cell fraction showed no difference between the flow cytometry-defined immunotypes IM1 (good prognosis) and IM2 (poor prognosis). In line with immunofluorescence CD3 counts, TCRbeta sequencing supported higher T cell infiltration in tumors compared with uninvolved lung tissue. Assay coverage differed among patients according to how much tissue was available, so only a subset of the cohort had TCR sequencing. Different pieces of the same tissue were used for different assays, so technical variation could not be separated from intratumor heterogeneity. Recurrence-free survival showed no association with tumor T-cell fraction from TCR sequencing (p = 0.61).

The T-cell fraction in tumor and uninvolved lung tissue was obtained from TCR sequencing using the immunoSEQ assay. As for the authors' bioinformatics: To analyze survival, patients were divided into a high T-cell fraction group (upper tertile) and a low T-cell fraction group (lower two tertiles), and the two groups were compared using a log-rank test. A signed-rank test was used to check for differences in T-cell fraction between paired tumor and uninvolved lung. Sourced from immuneACCESS, this table was stored by TCRdb with only in-frame sequences that have V and J called. A share of the clones is absent; for the studies checked, an unresolved V gene accounts for under half, and the remainder has no known explanation. V, J and clone size reflect that table, while D and trimming were determined from the DNA. The sample table shows around 14,000 clones, and about four fifths are seen once. Of the sample, around 2.6% falls within the top ten clones.

Patient enrollment in ICON started in the first half of 2016, and the final patient was enrolled in late 2018. A subcohort of around 76 patients provided fresh tumor and matched uninvolved tissue for in-depth immune analyses, with TCR sequencing among those analyses. No cell sorting was done, and TCR sequencing was instead run on DNA isolated from bulk tissue. Of note for this clone: Which antigen it targets is not known. The sample holds no much larger clone one base away, and base qualities are not on file.

The chain is encoded by TRBV9 joined to TRBJ2-3; the D gene is perhaps TRBD1 or TRBD2, as each covers 5 bases. The TCR originated in a human donor with non-small cell lung cancer. The sample taken for sequencing was lung tumor tissue. The CDR3 reads CASSVGAMGPVTDTQYF. The DNA is as follows: TGTGCCAGCAGCGTAGGGGCTATGGGACCTGTCACAGATACGCAGTATTTT.